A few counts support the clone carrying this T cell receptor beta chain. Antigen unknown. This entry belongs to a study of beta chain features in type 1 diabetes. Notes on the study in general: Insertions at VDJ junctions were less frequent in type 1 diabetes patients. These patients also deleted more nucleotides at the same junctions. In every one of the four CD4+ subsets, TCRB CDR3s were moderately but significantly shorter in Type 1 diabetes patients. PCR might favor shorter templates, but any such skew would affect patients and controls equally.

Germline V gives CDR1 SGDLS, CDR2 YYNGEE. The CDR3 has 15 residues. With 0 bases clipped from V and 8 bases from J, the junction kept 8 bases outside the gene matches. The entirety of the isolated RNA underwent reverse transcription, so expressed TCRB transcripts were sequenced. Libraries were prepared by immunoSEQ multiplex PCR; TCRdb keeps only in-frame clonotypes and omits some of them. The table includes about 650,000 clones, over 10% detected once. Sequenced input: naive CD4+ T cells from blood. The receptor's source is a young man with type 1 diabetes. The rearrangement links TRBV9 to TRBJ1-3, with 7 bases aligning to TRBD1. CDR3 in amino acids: CASSVGQGGVDTIYF. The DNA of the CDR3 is TGTGCCAGCAGCGTAGGTCAGGGGGGAGTAGACACCATATATTTT.